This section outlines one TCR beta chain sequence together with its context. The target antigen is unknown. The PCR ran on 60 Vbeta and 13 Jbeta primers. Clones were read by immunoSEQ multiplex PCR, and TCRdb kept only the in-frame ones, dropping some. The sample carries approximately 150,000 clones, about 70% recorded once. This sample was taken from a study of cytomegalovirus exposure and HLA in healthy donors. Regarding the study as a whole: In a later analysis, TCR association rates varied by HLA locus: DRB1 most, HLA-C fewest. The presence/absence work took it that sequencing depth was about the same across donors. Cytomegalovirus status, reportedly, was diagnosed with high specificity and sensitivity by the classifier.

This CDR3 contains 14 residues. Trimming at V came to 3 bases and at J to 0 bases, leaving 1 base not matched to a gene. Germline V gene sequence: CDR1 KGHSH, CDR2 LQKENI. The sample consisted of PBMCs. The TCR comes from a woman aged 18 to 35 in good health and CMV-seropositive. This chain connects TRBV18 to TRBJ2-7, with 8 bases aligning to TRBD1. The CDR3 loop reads CASSPGQASYEQYF. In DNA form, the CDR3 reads TGTGCCAGCTCACCGGGACAGGCCTCCTACGAGCAGTACTTC.